The clone carrying this TCR beta chain was observed a single time. V shed 9 bases and J shed 10 bases, with 12 bases lying between them. There are 10 residues in the CDR3. Looked up from germline, CDR1 is MNHEY and CDR2 is SVGAGI. The sample comes from a study of blood T cell repertoires in COVID-19. Overall study context: Samples taken during acute and convalescent COVID-19 were collected in the United States, Italy and Spain. T cells, B-cell-depleted T cells, or PBMCs provided the cDNA or gDNA that served as material.

The authors' processing: Reference gene primer amplification gave estimated nucleated cell counts. Using immunoSEQ multiplex PCR, the repertoire was profiled, and TCRdb retains in-frame clones only, with some absent. The V and J calls and clone size come from that table; D and trimming were worked out from the DNA. The sample records hundreds of thousands of clones, roughly 85% being singletons. The specimen was peripheral blood. This TCR derives from a man aged 45-60 years with active or convalescent COVID-19. J is TRBJ1-1 and V is TRBV6-5, with D perhaps TRBD1 (5 bases). In DNA form, the CDR3 reads TGTGCCAGTCGGGAGGGGCGAGCTTTCTTT. It codes for CASREGRAFF.